These T cell receptor beta chains were read from a single sample in a study of chemoradiotherapy in HPV16-positive cancers. Profiling relied on immunoSEQ multiplex PCR, and the TCRdb table lists in-frame clones only, not all of them. The profile shows about 12,000 clones, about 86% of them singletons. Here the sequenced sample was blood, taken from a patient who underwent chemoradiotherapy. The source is a human donor with HPV-associated anogenital cancer. CDR3s include the opening cysteine and the closing phenylalanine or tryptophan. Each record gives: CDR3 protein, CDR3 DNA, J gene, D gene, clone size, V gene. A D gene is named only where the DNA matches it firmly. Where a row states a size, it is once, few, many or the class of an expanded clone; other rows omit it.

cdr3_aa: CASSPQPGGWNIQYF
cdr3_nt: TGTGCCAGCAGCCCTCAACCGGGGGGTTGGAACATTCAGTACTTC
j_call: TRBJ2-4
d_call: TRBD2
clone_size: NA
v_call: TRBV9

cdr3_aa: CASSQWGNTEAFF
cdr3_nt: TGTGCCAGCAGTCAATGGGGAAACACTGAAGCTTTCTTT
j_call: TRBJ1-1
d_call: NA
clone_size: NA
v_call: TRBV27

cdr3_aa: CAITLGPREGYTF
cdr3_nt: TGTGCCATCACCCTGGGTCCCCGGGAAGGCTACACCTTC
j_call: TRBJ1-2
d_call: NA
clone_size: few
v_call: TRBV10-3

cdr3_aa: CASSTSGGVGKTQYF
cdr3_nt: TGTGCCAGCAGTACTAGCGGGGGAGTTGGGAAGACCCAGTACTTC
j_call: TRBJ2-5
d_call: TRBD2
clone_size: NA
v_call: TRBV2

cdr3_aa: CASSASPDTRQYF
cdr3_nt: TGTGCCAGCAGCGCGTCGCCAGATACGAGGCAGTACTTC
j_call: TRBJ2-7
d_call: NA
clone_size: NA
v_call: TRBV7-2

cdr3_aa: CAISELRTGPNTEAFF
cdr3_nt: TGTGCCATCAGTGAGTTACGGACAGGCCCGAACACTGAAGCTTTCTTT
j_call: TRBJ1-1
d_call: TRBD1
clone_size: few
v_call: TRBV10-3

cdr3_aa: CASSSKRAISYEQYF
cdr3_nt: TGTGCCAGCAGCTCAAAGCGGGCAATCTCCTACGAGCAGTACTTC
j_call: TRBJ2-7
d_call: NA
clone_size: NA
v_call: TRBV7-2

cdr3_aa: CASSLSHRSYGYTF
cdr3_nt: TGTGCCAGCAGTTTATCCCACAGGAGCTATGGCTACACCTTC
j_call: TRBJ1-2
d_call: NA
clone_size: NA
v_call: TRBV27

cdr3_aa: CASSSSSGGPNNEQYF
cdr3_nt: TGTGCCAGCAGCTCCTCTAGCGGGGGGCCGAACAACGAGCAGTACTTC
j_call: TRBJ2-7
d_call: TRBD2
clone_size: NA
v_call: TRBV7-9

cdr3_aa: CASSPPDRVQGPLHF
cdr3_nt: TGTGCCAGCTCACCACCAGACAGGGTCCAAGGCCCCCTCCACTTT
j_call: TRBJ1-6
d_call: TRBD1
clone_size: once
v_call: TRBV18

cdr3_aa: CASSVAGSSGNTIYF
cdr3_nt: TGTGCCAGCAGCGTAGCAGGCTCTTCGGGAAACACCATATATTTT
j_call: TRBJ1-3
d_call: NA
clone_size: NA
v_call: TRBV7-6